This T cell receptor (beta chain) was profiled in a study of blood T cell repertoires in COVID-19. On the study more broadly: Samples representing acute and convalescent COVID-19 were sourced from the United States, Italy and Spain. T cells, B-cell-depleted T cells, or PBMCs provided the cDNA or gDNA that served as material.

Seattle's cohort entered during active infection and was followed longitudinally. In this sample, this clone turned up a few times. The table came from immunoSEQ multiplex PCR; TCRdb's copy has only in-frame clones and leaves some out. In the table there are some 220,000 clones, 75% to 85% of which are singletons. With 2 bases clipped from V and 8 bases from J, the junction kept 16 bases outside the gene matches. The germline V gene encodes CDR1 MNHEY and CDR2 SMNVEV (reference sequence). The length of the CDR3 is 18 residues. The sample was peripheral blood. The receptor was isolated from a woman aged 65 to 85 with COVID-19, enrolled during active disease. V and J are TRBV27 and TRBJ1-5, with TRBD1 matching over 9 bases. This chain's CDR3 is CASSLISADRGLTEPQHF. The DNA of the CDR3 is TGTGCCAGCAGTTTAATATCCGCGGACAGGGGTCTTACTGAGCCCCAGCATTTT.